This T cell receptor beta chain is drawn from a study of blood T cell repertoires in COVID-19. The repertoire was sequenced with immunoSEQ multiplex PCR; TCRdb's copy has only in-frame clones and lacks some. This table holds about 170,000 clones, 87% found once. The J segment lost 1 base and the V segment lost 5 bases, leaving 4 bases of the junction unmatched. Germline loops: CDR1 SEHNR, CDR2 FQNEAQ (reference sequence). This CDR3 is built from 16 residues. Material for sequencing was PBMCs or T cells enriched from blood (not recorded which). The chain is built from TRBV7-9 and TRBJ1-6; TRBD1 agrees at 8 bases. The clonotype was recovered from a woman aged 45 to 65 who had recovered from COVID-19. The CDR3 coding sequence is TGTGCCAGCAGCCAAACAGGGGGTTCCTATAATTCACCCCTCCACTTT. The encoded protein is CASSQTGGSYNSPLHF.